Shown below are 24 T cell receptor beta chains from a single sample sequenced in a study of blood T cell repertoires in COVID-19. The repertoire was sequenced with immunoSEQ multiplex PCR; TCRdb's copy has only in-frame clones and lacks some. The data show 200,000 to 300,000 clones, around 83% seen once. Sample: peripheral blood. Receptors originate from a woman aged 60 to 75 with active or convalescent COVID-19.

This clone was observed a single time. This sequence joins TRBV20-1 and TRBJ2-3, with a weak D call TRBD2 (5 bases). CDR1 is DFQATT and CDR2 is SNEGSKA in the germline V gene (reference sequence). The CDR3 totals 13 residues. Trimming cost V 3 bases and J 9 bases, with 16 bases left between them. The CDR3 region is CSASSFGEGTQYF. The CDR3 DNA is TGCAGTGCTAGTTCTTTCGGGGAAGGGACGCAGTATTTT.

This chain links TRBV7-8 with TRBJ1-4; 8 bases align to TRBD1. Germline V gene sequence: CDR1 SGHVS, CDR2 FQNEAQ. The CDR3 spans 16 residues. V lost 0 bases, J lost 8 bases, and 8 bases stayed unmatched. The CDR3 loop reads CASSLAIGQGREKLFF. The CDR3 coding sequence is TGTGCCAGCAGCTTAGCCATTGGACAGGGTCGGGAAAAACTGTTTTTT.

This clone came up a few times. The chain links TRBV5-1 to TRBJ2-1; no reliable D call. The germline V gene encodes CDR1 SGHRS and CDR2 YFSETQ. This CDR3 is built from 14 residues. The V gene lost 4 bases and the J gene lost 1 base, with 9 bases spanning the gap. The CDR3 loop reads CASSLDISYNEQFF. CDR3 nucleotides: TGCGCCAGCAGCCTTGACATTTCCTACAATGAGCAGTTCTTC.

This clone was found a few times. The CDR3 protein is CASRGQGDGGYTF. CDR3 DNA: TGTGCCAGCAGGGGACAGGGGGATGGTGGCTACACCTTC. The chain carries TRBV12-3 or TRBV12-4 and TRBJ1-2, with 11 bases matching TRBD1. The CDR3 runs to 13 residues. J was trimmed by 7 bases and V by 6 bases; bases with no gene match: 4.

V and J are TRBV18 and TRBJ1-6; 10 bases match TRBD1. The CDR3 is 15 amino acids. With 8 bases clipped from V and 6 bases from J, the junction kept 7 bases outside the gene matches. Germline CDR1 and CDR2: KGHSH and LQKENI. In nucleotides, the CDR3 is TGTGCCAGCACCCGCGGGGACAGGGGTAATTCACCCCTCCACTTT. It translates to CASTRGDRGNSPLHF.

This rearrangement joins TRBV30 to TRBJ1-5, with D perhaps TRBD1 (5 bases). The germline CDR1 and CDR2 sequences are GTSNPN and SVGIG (reference sequence). The V end lost 3 bases, the J end lost 4 bases, and 16 bases lay between the germline ends. The CDR3 is made up of 15 amino acids. CDR3 region: CAWRDSSRENQPQHF. DNA of the CDR3: TGTGCCTGGAGAGACAGCTCACGGGAGAATCAGCCCCAGCATTTT.

The chain is built from TRBV6-1 and TRBJ1-5; perhaps TRBD1 as D (6 bases). Germline CDR1 is MNHNS and CDR2 is SASEGT. V shed 0 bases and J shed 3 bases, with 9 bases lying between them. This CDR3 has 15 amino acids. The CDR3 is CASSEAAGANQPQHF. Written as DNA, the CDR3 is TGTGCCAGCAGTGAAGCGGCAGGGGCCAATCAGCCCCAGCATTTT.

The table lists this clone with a few counts. This rearrangement joins TRBV18 to TRBJ2-2; a weak D match, TRBD1 (6 bases). The ends were cut back, 6 bases at V and 0 bases at J, with 11 bases in the middle. Per germline, CDR1 KGHSH and CDR2 LQKENI. The length of the CDR3 is 15 residues. The CDR3 sequence: CASSGQRANTGELFF. The CDR3 DNA follows: TGTGCCAGCTCCGGACAGCGAGCGAACACCGGGGAGCTGTTTTTT.

The rearrangement links TRBV9 to TRBJ1-1; 7 nucleotides align to TRBD1. Germline V gene lookup returns CDR1 SGDLS and CDR2 YYNGEE. The CDR3 totals 16 residues. V trimming: 1 base; J trimming: 0 bases; junction bases outside the gene matches: 6. CDR3 coding DNA: TGTGCCAGCAGCGTACTACCAGGGGGAGTGAACACTGAAGCTTTCTTT. Translated, it gives CASSVLPGGVNTEAFF.

The chain carries TRBV5-5 and TRBJ1-6, with unresolved D. The CDR3 spans 14 residues. V lost 4 bases, J lost 6 bases, and 11 bases lay in between. The germline V gene has CDR1 SGHKS and CDR2 YYEKEE (reference sequence). The DNA for the CDR3 is TGTGCCAGCAGCCGCGGGAGAAGTAATTCACCCCTCCACTTT. Its translation: CASSRGRSNSPLHF. Full variable domain (missing parts from reference TRBV5-5 and TRBJ1-6): DAGVTQSPTHLIKTRGQQVTLRCSPISGHKSVSWYQQVLGQGPQFIFQYYEKEERGRGNFPDRFSARQFPNYSSELNVNALLLGDSALYLCASSRGRSNSPLHFGNGTRLTVT.

The chain joins TRBV7-2 to TRBJ1-1; D is possibly TRBD1 (5 bases). V was pared by 0 bases and J by 4 bases, with 18 bases between. Germline CDR1 SGHTA, CDR2 FQGNSA. The CDR3 is 17 amino acids. The CDR3 loop is CASSLARPGMRGTEAFF. The CDR3 coding sequence is TGTGCCAGCAGCTTAGCGAGGCCAGGGATGAGAGGCACTGAAGCTTTCTTT.

This chain connects TRBV5-1 to TRBJ2-1; maybe TRBD2 (5 bases). This CDR3 spans 13 amino acids. The germline V and J ends were trimmed by 3 bases and 9 bases, with 13 bases remaining between them. Germline-derived CDR1 and CDR2 are SGHRS and YFSETQ. CDR3 residues: CASSWNGDSEQFF. The CDR3 DNA sequence: TGCGCCAGCAGCTGGAACGGGGATAGTGAGCAGTTCTTC.

This chain links TRBV9 with TRBJ1-2; TRBD1 agrees at 8 bases. CDR1 is SGDLS, CDR2 YYNGEE, per germline. CDR3 size: 16 residues. V lost 3 bases and J lost 4; bases outside the gene matches: 11. The CDR3 sequence: CASSADLGTGPYGYTF. The CDR3 DNA sequence: TGTGCCAGCAGCGCCGACCTTGGGACAGGCCCCTATGGCTACACCTTC.

Ten or more counts support this clone. The CDR3 reads CASTPSGQPQHF. CDR3 DNA sequence: TGTGCCAGCACCCCCTCCGGGCAGCCCCAGCATTTT. V usage is TRBV27 and J usage is TRBJ1-5; D ambiguous. This CDR3 spans 12 amino acids. Germline loops: CDR1 MNHEY, CDR2 SMNVEV (reference sequence). V dropped 7 bases and J dropped 7 bases, with 11 bases sitting between them.

The chain has TRBV6-5 and TRBJ1-5, with TRBD1 identical over 9 bases. The CDR3 runs to 15 residues. V gave up 6 bases and J gave up 1 base; unmatched junction bases: 4. From germline, CDR1 is MNHEY and CDR2 SVGAGI. CDR3 sequence (DNA): TGTGCCAGCAGGGGGGACAGGGCAAGCAATCAGCCCCAGCATTTT. It yields the protein CASRGDRASNQPQHF.

The V and J genes are TRBV5-1 and TRBJ1-2; a weak D match, TRBD1 (6 bases). This CDR3 comprises 16 residues. V shed 0 bases and J shed 1 base, with 13 bases lying between them. CDR1 SGHRS and CDR2 YFSETQ come from the germline V gene. The chain's CDR3 is CASSLALGAINYGYTF. In DNA, the CDR3 is TGCGCCAGCAGCTTGGCGTTGGGGGCCATTAACTATGGCTACACCTTC.

Only one count was recorded for this clone. The rearrangement joins TRBV14 to TRBJ1-3; D is unclear. Germline values: CDR1 SGHDN, CDR2 FVKESK. Trimming removed 8 bases from V and 4 bases from J, with 9 bases in between. CDR3 length: 12 residues. The DNA of the CDR3 is TGTGCCAGCCGATTCGGGGGAAACACCATATATTTT. As protein: CASRFGGNTIYF.

The chain recombines TRBV6-2 or TRBV6-3 with TRBJ2-1; TRBD1 agrees at 11 bases. Germline V gene sequence: CDR1 MNHEY, CDR2 SVGEGT. J lost 6 bases, V lost 1 base, and 5 bases had no gene match. The CDR3 length is 16 residues. CDR3 in amino acids: CASSYLGTGGGNEQFF. Written as DNA, the CDR3 is TGTGCCAGCAGTTACTTGGGGACAGGGGGGGGCAATGAGCAGTTCTTC.

The DNA of the CDR3 is TGCGCCAGCAGTGTGGACAGGGGACCCAATCAGCCCCAGCATTTT. Its protein product is CASSVDRGPNQPQHF. The chain uses TRBV10-1 and TRBJ1-5, with 9 positions matching TRBD1. This CDR3 comprises 15 residues. Trimming removed 4 bases from V and 3 bases from J; junction bases left unmatched: 4. Germline loops: CDR1 WNHNN, CDR2 SYGVQD (reference sequence).

J is TRBJ2-3 and V is TRBV7-9; tentative D call: TRBD1 (5 bases). The CDR3 is made up of 15 amino acids. The ends were cut back, 5 bases at V and 0 bases at J, with 12 bases in the middle. Germline assignment: CDR1 SEHNR and CDR2 FQNEAQ (reference sequence). CDR3 region: CASSRTDISTDTQYF. The CDR3 bases are TGTGCCAGCAGCCGGACGGACATTAGCACAGATACGCAGTATTTT.

The chain couples TRBV6-5 to TRBJ1-4; no clear D. The length of the CDR3 is 16 residues. Germline loops: CDR1 MNHEY, CDR2 SVGAGI. V lost 0 bases and J lost 4, with 12 bases in between. Here the CDR3 DNA reads TGTGCCAGCAGTTACTCGAGGCAGCCCTTTAATGAAAAACTGTTTTTT. This sequence encodes CASSYSRQPFNEKLFF.

The rearrangement links TRBV24-1 to TRBJ2-4; 7 bases are shared with TRBD2. Germline trimming cut 9 bases from V and 5 bases from J; bases unmatched to any gene: 6. This CDR3 comprises 13 residues. Germline assignment: CDR1 KGHDR and CDR2 SFDVKD. The DNA of the CDR3 is TGTGCCACCTCGGTCCGGGGGGAAAACATTCAGTACTTC. This codes for CATSVRGENIQYF.

This clone was seen a few times. The chain is built from TRBV10-3 and TRBJ1-5; D uncertain. This CDR3 comprises 14 residues. CDR1 is ENHRY, CDR2 SYGVKD, per germline. Trimming left V 0 bases short and J 3 bases short, with 6 bases between. The CDR3 reads CAISESTANQPQHF. DNA for the CDR3: TGTGCCATCAGTGAGTCTACAGCCAATCAGCCCCAGCATTTT.

The chain recombines TRBV28 with TRBJ1-5, with D possibly matching TRBD1 (5 bases). This CDR3 is built from 14 residues. The germline V and J ends were trimmed by 7 bases and 2 bases, with 12 bases remaining between them. Per the germline V gene, CDR1 is MDHEN and CDR2 is SYDVKM. The CDR3 DNA reads TGTGCCAGCATCCCCGGGGGGGGCAATCAGCCCCAGCATTTT. Translated: CASIPGGGNQPQHF.